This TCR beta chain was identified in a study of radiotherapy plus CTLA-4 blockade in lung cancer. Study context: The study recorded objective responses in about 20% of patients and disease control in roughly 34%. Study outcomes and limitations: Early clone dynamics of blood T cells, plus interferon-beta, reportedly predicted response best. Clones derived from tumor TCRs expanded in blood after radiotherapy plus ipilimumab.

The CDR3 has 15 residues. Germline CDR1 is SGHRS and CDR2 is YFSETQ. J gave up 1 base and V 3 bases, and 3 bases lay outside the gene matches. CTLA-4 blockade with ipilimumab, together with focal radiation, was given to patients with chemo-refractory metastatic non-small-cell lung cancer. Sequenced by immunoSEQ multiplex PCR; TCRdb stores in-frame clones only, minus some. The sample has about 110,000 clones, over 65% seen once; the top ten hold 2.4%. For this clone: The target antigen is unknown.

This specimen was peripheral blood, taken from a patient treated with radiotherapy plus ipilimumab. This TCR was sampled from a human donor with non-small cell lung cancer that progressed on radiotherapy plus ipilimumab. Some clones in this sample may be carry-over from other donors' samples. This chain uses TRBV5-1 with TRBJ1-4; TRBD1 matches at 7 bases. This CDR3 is CASSWGDRTNEKLFF. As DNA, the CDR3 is TGCGCCAGCAGCTGGGGGGACAGAACTAATGAAAAACTGTTTTTT.